Listed here is a single T cell receptor (beta chain). This sample also contains other DNA sequences that code for the same CDR3. CD8 cells regarded as naive lacked CD45RO, were positively chosen for CCR7, and omitted terminally differentiated effector memory CD45RA+ cells. The data stem from a study of shared clonotypes between healthy human individuals. Method: immunoSEQ multiplex PCR; TCRdb's copy keeps in-frame clones and lacks some. The profile shows fewer than 800,000 clones, roughly 94% of them singletons. The CDR3 consists of 15 residues. Germline values: CDR1 SGHAT, CDR2 FQNNGV. V shed 5 bases, J shed 3 bases, and the junction held 6 bases outside the gene matches.

The TCR sequence derives from a man aged 25-45 years in good health. Sequenced input: naive CD8+ T cells sorted from blood. The chain employs TRBV11-2 and TRBJ2-7; 11 bases map to TRBD1. Written as DNA, the CDR3 is TGTGCCAGCAGCCTCGGGACAGGGGGGTTCTACGAGCAGTACTTC. It yields the protein CASSLGTGGFYEQYF.